This T cell receptor (beta chain) was sequenced during a study of shared clonotypes between healthy human individuals. Study context: With ages of 18 to 49, the donors were two women and a few men.

Remarks on this clone: Its matching antigen is unknown.

Study outcomes and limitations: Relative to clonotypes present in all four donors, those not shared had lower generation probabilities. Clonotype sharing among the donors was expected to vary with sequencing depth.

Assay used: immunoSEQ multiplex PCR; TCRdb lists only in-frame clones, some missing. The sample contains around 2.5 million clones, more than 85% of which appear only once. V was clipped by 5 bases and J by 6 bases, with 13 bases between them. This CDR3 contains 13 residues. Germline V lookup: CDR1 LNHDA, CDR2 SQIVND (reference sequence). Healthy HIV-negative adults with no recent acute infections or vaccinations were recruited as donors. V usage is TRBV19 and J usage is TRBJ2-5; weak D call: TRBD1 (5 bases). The sequence was obtained from a man between 18 and 35 years old in good health. Some clones in this sample may be carry-over from other donors' samples. What was sequenced was naive CD4+ T cells from PBMCs. As to subset: CD45RA+ positively selected. DNA of the CDR3: TGTGCCAGTAGTGTTTCAGGGTTACAGACCCAGTACTTC. Amino acid sequence: CASSVSGLQTQYF.